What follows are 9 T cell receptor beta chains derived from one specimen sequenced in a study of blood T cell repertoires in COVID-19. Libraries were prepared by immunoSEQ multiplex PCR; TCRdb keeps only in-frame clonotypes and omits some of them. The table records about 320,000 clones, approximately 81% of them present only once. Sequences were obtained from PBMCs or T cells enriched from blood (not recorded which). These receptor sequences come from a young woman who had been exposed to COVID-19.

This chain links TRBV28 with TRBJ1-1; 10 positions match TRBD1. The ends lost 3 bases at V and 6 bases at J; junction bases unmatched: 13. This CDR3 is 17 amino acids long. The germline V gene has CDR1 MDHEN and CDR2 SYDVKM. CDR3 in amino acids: CASSLMGQGLWVAEAFF. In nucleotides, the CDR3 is TGTGCCAGCAGTTTGATGGGACAGGGGCTCTGGGTGGCTGAAGCTTTCTTT.

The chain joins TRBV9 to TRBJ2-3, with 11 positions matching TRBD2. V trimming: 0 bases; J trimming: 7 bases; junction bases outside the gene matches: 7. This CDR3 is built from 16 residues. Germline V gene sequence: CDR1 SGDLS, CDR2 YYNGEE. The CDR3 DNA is TGTGCCAGCAGCGTAGACCTAGCGGGGGGAATTTATACGCAGTATTTT. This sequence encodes CASSVDLAGGIYTQYF.

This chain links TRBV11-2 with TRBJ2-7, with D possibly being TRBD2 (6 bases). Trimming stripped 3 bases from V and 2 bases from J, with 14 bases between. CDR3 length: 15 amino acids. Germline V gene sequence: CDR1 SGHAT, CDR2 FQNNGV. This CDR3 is CASSFKPGLAYEQYF. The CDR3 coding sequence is TGTGCCAGCAGCTTCAAGCCGGGACTGGCCTACGAGCAGTACTTC.

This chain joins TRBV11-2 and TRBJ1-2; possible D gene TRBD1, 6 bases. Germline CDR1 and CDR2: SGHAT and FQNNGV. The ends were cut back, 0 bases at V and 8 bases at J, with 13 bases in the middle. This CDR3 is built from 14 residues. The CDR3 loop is CASSLEIRGGGYTF. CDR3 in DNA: TGTGCCAGCAGCTTAGAGATCAGGGGTGGGGGCTACACCTTC. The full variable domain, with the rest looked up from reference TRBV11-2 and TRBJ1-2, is EAGVAQSPRYKIIEKRQSVAFWCNPISGHATLYWYQQILGQGPKLLIQFQNNGVVDDSQLPKDRFSAERLKGVDSTLKIQPAKLEDSAVYLCASSLEIRGGGYTFGSGTRLTVV.

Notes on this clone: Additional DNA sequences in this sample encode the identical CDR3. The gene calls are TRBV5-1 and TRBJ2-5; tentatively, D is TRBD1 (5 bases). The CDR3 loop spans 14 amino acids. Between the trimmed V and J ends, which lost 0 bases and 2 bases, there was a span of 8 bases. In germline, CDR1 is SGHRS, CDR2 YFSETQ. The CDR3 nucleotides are TGCGCCAGCAGCTTGGCGGCAGGGCAAGAGACCCAGTACTTC. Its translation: CASSLAAGQETQYF.

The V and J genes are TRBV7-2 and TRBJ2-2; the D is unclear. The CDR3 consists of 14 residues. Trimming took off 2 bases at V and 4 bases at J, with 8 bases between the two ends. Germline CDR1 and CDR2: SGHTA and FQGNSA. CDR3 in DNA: TGTGCCAGCAGCTTAACCGCCAGCACCGGGGAGCTGTTTTTT. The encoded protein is CASSLTASTGELFF.

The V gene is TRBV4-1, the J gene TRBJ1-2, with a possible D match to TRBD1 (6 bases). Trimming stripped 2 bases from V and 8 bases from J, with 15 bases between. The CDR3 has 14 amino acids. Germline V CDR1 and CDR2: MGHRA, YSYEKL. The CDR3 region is CASSQQTGLRGYTF. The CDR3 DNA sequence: TGCGCCAGCAGCCAACAGACAGGTTTAAGAGGCTACACCTTC.

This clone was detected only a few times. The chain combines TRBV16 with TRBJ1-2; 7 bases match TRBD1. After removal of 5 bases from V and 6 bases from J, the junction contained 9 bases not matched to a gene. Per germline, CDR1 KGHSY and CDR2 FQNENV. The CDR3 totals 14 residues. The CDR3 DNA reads TGTGCCAGCAGCAAAGGGGGCAGCTCCGATGGCTACACCTTC. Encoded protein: CASSKGGSSDGYTF.

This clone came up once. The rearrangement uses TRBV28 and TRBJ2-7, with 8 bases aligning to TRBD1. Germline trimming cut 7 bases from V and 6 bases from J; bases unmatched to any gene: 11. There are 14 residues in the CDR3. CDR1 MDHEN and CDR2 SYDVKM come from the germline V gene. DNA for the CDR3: TGTGCCAGCACCCAGCCGGGGACAGGCAGCGAGCAGTACTTC. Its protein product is CASTQPGTGSEQYF.